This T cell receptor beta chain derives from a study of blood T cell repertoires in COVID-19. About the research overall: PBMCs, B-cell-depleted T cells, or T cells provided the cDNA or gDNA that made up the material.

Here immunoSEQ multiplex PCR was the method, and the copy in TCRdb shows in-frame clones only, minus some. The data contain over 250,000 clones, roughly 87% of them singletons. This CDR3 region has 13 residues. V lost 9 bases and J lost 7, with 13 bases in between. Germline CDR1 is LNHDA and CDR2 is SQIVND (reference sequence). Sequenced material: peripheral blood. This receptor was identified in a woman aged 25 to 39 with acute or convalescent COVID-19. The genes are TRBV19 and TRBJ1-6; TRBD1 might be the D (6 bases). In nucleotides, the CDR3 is TGTGCCAGCGACCAAACAGGGAATTCACCCCTCCACTTT. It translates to CASDQTGNSPLHF.